This TCR beta chain was sequenced in a study of CD8+ T cells in alopecia areata. Background on the study: Treated patients received oral tofacitinib, 5 to 10 mg twice daily. Study results and caveats: Many expanded lesional clones persisted during tofacitinib (in both scalp and blood). Clonality was higher in lesional than normal scalp, especially in alopecia totalis/universalis.

Described treatment: oral pan-JAK inhibitor, 5-10 mg twice daily. The study team obtained lesional scalp punch biopsies and peripheral blood from alopecia areata patients. Turning to this clone: Its antigen is unknown.

The CDR3 has 16 amino acids. Trimming cost V 4 bases and J 2 bases; bases outside gene matches: 10. Germline V gene sequence: CDR1 SGHTA, CDR2 FQGNSA. Extraction of RNA preceded its reverse transcription into cDNA, which served as the sequencing template. Sequencing used immunoSEQ multiplex PCR; TCRdb keeps in-frame clones, though not all of them. The table lists 7,000 or so clones, 64% of them singletons. The receptor comes from a human donor with alopecia areata. The chain recombines TRBV7-2 with TRBJ1-2; 7 bases align to TRBD1. The sample was skin, taken at week 4, from a patient treated with tofacitinib. The CDR3 bases are TGTGCCAGCAGCTCTATAACAGGGGACTGGAACTATGGCTACACCTTC. It translates to CASSSITGDWNYGYTF. Complete variable domain (other parts from reference TRBV7-2 and TRBJ1-2): GAGVSQSPSNKVTEKGKDVELRCDPISGHTALYWYRQSLGQGLEFLIYFQGNSAPDKSGLPSDRFSAERTGGSVSTLTIQRTQQEDSAVYLCASSSITGDWNYGYTFGSGTRLTVV.